The T cell receptor (beta chain) under discussion was sequenced for a study of T cells in Graves' hyperthyroidism and ophthalmopathy. The wider study: Peripheral blood was drawn at first diagnosis, prior to all treatment.

Amplification of TCR beta CDR3 regions was performed using RNA transcripts as template. The TCR CDR3 first-round RT-PCR relied on the HTBI primer set. Via MiXCR, TCRdb re-called the multiplex PCR reads, giving one row per CDR3 protein. There are nearly 600,000 distinct CDR3 sequences in the sample; approximately 15% occur only once, and more than 6% lies in the top ten. Per germline, CDR1 SEHNR and CDR2 FQNEAQ (reference sequence). The CDR3 is 12 amino acids. With 5 bases removed from V and 8 bases from J, the gap between germline ends came to 12 bases. General observations from the study: Ophthalmopathy, as predicted by the model, came a median roughly 6.3 months after the prediction.

As to this clonotype: Its antigen remains unknown.

The study included ophthalmopathy patients with Clinical Activity Score at least 3, NOSPECS grade at least 4 and duration under 3 months. Uncontrolled infection, other autoimmune disease, pregnancy or lactation disqualified patients from enrolment. The rearrangement joins TRBV7-9 to TRBJ1-2, with D unclear. Specimen: blood. This clonotype was sampled from a young woman with Graves' ophthalmopathy. CDR3 coding DNA: TGTGCCAGCAGCCTCGCAGTCAGCGGCTACACCTTC. It yields the protein CASSLAVSGYTF.